This T cell receptor (beta chain) is drawn from a study of beta chain features in type 1 diabetes. Turning to the study itself: Examination of sorted cells across all samples involved around 98 million cells.

Expressed TCRB transcripts were sequenced because the entire RNA isolate underwent reverse transcription. The table came from immunoSEQ multiplex PCR; TCRdb's copy has only in-frame clones and leaves some out. The table lists some 350,000 clones, 9.5% to 10% of them singletons. This clone was observed a few times. Its cognate antigen is unknown. Other DNA sequences in this specimen translate into the identical CDR3. The ends were cut back, 0 bases at V and 3 bases at J, with 11 bases in the middle. CDR3 length: 15 amino acids. The V gene's germline CDR1 is LGHNA and CDR2 YNFKEQ. Notes on the study in general: Comparison showed that naive, central memory and Treg TCRB repertoires appeared more similar among patients than among healthy donors. Diminished insertions and augmented deletions at VDJ junctions characterized type 1 diabetes patients. Moderate yet significant TCRB CDR3 shortening was seen in Type 1 diabetes patients in all four CD4+ subsets.

The specimen was central memory CD4+ T cells from blood. The origin of this receptor is a man aged 30 to 45 with type 1 diabetes. The V gene is TRBV4-2, the J gene TRBJ1-1; D possibly corresponds to TRBD1 (5 bases). This CDR3 is CASSQETGGDTEAFF. The CDR3 DNA reads TGTGCCAGCAGCCAAGAAACAGGCGGGGACACTGAAGCTTTCTTT.